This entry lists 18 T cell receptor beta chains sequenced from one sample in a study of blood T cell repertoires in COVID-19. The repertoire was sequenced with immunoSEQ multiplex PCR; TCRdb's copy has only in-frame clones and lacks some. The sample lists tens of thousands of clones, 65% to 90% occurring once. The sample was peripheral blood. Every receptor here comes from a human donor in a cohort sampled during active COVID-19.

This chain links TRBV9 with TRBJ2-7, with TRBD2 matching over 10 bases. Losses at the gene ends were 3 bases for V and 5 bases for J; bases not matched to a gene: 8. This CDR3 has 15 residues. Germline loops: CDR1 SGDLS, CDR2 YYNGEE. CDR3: CASSDIAGGTDEQYF. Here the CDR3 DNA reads TGTGCCAGCAGCGACATAGCGGGAGGAACTGACGAGCAGTACTTC.

The CDR3 protein is CASSPGEGLTDTQYF. The CDR3 DNA sequence: TGTGCCAGCAGCCCCGGGGAGGGCCTCACAGATACGCAGTATTTT. V usage is TRBV7-3 and J usage is TRBJ2-3; 7 positions agree with TRBD2. The CDR3 spans 15 residues. Germline V gives CDR1 SGHTA, CDR2 FQGTGA. V shed 5 bases and J 2 bases; nucleotides not matched to a gene: 7. Together with reference TRBV7-3 and TRBJ2-3, the CDR3 gives the full variable domain: GAGVSQTPSNKVTEKGKYVELRCDPISGHTALYWYRQSLGQGPEFLIYFQGTGAADDSGLPNDRFFAVRPEGSVSTLKIQRTERGDSAVYLCASSPGEGLTDTQYFGPGTRLTVL.

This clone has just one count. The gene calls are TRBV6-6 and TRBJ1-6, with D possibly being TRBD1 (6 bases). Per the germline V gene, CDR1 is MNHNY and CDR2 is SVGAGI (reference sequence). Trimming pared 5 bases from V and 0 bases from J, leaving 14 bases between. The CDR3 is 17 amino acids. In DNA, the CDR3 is TGTGCCAGCAGTCCCCGGGGGGCGGTCTCCTATAATTCACCCCTCCACTTT. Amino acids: CASSPRGAVSYNSPLHF.

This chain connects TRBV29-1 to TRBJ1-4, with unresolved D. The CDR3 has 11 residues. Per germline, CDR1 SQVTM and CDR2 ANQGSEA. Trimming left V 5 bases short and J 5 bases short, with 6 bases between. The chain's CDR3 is CSVLANEKLFF. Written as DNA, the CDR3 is TGCAGCGTTCTAGCAAATGAAAAACTGTTTTTT.

The CDR3 loop is CATSRDQGQGWSGELFF. Written as DNA, the CDR3 is TGTGCCACCAGCAGAGATCAAGGACAGGGGTGGTCCGGGGAGCTGTTTTTT. The genes are TRBV15 and TRBJ2-2, with 9 nucleotides matching TRBD1. Germline assignment: CDR1 LNHNV and CDR2 YYDKDF (reference sequence). Trimming cost V 0 bases and J 6 bases; bases outside gene matches: 8. CDR3 length equals 17 residues. The full variable domain, its missing parts supplied by reference TRBV15 and TRBJ2-2, is DAMVIQNPRYQVTQFGKPVTLSCSQTLNHNVMYWYQQKSSQAPKLLFHYYDKDFNNEADTPDNFQSRRPNTSFCFLDIRSPGLGDTAMYLCATSRDQGQGWSGELFFGEGSRLTVL.

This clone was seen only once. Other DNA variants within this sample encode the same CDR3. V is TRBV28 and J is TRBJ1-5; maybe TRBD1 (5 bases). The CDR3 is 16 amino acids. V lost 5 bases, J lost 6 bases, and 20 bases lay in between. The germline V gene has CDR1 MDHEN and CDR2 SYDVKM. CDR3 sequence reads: CASSTRAGRVRQPQHF. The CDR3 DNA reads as TGTGCCAGCAGTACCAGGGCCGGGCGTGTTCGTCAGCCCCAGCATTTT.

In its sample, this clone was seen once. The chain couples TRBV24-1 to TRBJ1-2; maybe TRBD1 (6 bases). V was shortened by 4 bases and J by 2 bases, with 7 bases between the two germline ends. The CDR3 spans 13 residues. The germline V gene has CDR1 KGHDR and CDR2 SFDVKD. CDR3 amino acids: CATSDDRNYGYTF. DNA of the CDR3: TGTGCCACCAGTGACGACAGGAACTATGGCTACACCTTC.

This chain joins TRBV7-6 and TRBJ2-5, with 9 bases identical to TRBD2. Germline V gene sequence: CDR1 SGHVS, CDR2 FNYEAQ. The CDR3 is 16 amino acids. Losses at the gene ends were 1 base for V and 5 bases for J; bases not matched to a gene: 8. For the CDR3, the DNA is TGTGCCAGCAGCTTAGTTCCGTCGACTAGCGGTGAGACCCAGTACTTC. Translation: CASSLVPSTSGETQYF.

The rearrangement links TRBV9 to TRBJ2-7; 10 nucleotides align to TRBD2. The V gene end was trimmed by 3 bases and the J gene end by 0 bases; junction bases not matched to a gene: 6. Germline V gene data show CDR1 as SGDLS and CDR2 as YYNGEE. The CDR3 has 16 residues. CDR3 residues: CASSEAAGGSSYEQYF. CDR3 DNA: TGTGCCAGCAGCGAAGCAGCGGGGGGGAGCTCCTACGAGCAGTACTTC. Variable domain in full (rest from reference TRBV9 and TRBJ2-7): DSGVTQTPKHLITATGQRVTLRCSPRSGDLSVYWYQQSLDQGLQFLIQYYNGEERAKGNILERFSAQQFPDLHSELNLSSLELGDSALYFCASSEAAGGSSYEQYFGPGTRLTVT.

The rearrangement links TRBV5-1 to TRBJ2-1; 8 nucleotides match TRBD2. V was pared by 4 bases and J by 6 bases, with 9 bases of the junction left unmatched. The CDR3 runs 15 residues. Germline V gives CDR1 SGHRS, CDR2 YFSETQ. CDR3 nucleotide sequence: TGCGCCAGCAGCAATTACCGGGAGGGCGCCAATGAGCAGTTCTTC. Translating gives CASSNYREGANEQFF.

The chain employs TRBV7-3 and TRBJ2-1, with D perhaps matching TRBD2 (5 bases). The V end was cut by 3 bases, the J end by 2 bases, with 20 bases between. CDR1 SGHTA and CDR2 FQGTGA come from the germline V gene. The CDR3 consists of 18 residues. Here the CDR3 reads CASSLLGSRRGAYNEQFF. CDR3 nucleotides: TGTGCCAGCAGCTTGTTAGGGTCTAGACGGGGAGCCTACAATGAGCAGTTCTTC.

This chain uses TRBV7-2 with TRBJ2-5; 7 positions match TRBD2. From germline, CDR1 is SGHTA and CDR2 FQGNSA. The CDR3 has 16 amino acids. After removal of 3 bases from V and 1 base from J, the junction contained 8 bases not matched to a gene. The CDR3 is CASSLDPSGVQETQYF. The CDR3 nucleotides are TGTGCCAGCAGCTTGGATCCTAGCGGAGTCCAAGAGACCCAGTACTTC.

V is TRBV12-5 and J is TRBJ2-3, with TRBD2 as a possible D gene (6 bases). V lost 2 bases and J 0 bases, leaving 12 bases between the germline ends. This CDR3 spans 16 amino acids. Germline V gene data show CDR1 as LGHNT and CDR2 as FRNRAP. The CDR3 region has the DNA TGTGCTAGTGGTTTGTACGGAAGCGGGAGCACAGATACGCAGTATTTT. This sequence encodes CASGLYGSGSTDTQYF.

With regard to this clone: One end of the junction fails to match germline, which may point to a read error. The CDR3 loop is CAWLQNAGELFF. CDR3 in DNA: TGTGCCTGGCTTCAGAACGCCGGGGAGCTGTTTTTT. The chain recombines TRBV30 with TRBJ2-2, with D unclear. The CDR3 length is 12 residues. Germline CDR1 GTSNPN, CDR2 SVGIG (reference sequence).

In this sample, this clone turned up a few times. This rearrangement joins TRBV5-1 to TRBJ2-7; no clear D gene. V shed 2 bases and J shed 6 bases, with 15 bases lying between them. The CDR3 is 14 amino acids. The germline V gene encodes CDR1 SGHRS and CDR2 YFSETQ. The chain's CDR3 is CASSFGSSASEQYF. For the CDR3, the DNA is TGCGCCAGCAGCTTCGGTTCGAGTGCGAGCGAGCAGTACTTC.

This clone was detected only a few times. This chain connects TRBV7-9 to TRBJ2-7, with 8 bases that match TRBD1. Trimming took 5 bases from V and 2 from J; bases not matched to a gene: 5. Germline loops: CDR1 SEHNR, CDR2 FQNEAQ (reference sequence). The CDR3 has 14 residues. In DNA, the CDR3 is TGTGCCAGCAGCCCCAGACAGGGGACCTACGAGCAGTACTTC. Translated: CASSPRQGTYEQYF. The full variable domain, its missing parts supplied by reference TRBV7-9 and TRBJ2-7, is DTGVSQNPRHKITKRGQNVTFRCDPISEHNRLYWYRQTLGQGPEFLTYFQNEAQLEKSRLLSDRFSAERPKGSFSTLEIQRTEQGDSAMYLCASSPRQGTYEQYFGPGTRLTVT.

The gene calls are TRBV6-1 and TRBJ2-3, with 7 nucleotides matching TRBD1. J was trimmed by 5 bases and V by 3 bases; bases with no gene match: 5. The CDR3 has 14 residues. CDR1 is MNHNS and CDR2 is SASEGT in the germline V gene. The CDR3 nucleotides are TGTGCCAGCAGTGAGGGACAGACCGGAGATACGCAGTATTTT. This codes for CASSEGQTGDTQYF.

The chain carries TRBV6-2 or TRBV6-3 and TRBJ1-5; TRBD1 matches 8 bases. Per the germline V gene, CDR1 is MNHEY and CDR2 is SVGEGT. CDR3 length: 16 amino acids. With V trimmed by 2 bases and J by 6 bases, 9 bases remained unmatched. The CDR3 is CASSYPRDRPVQPQHF. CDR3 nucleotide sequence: TGTGCCAGCAGTTACCCCCGGGACAGGCCGGTTCAGCCCCAGCATTTT.